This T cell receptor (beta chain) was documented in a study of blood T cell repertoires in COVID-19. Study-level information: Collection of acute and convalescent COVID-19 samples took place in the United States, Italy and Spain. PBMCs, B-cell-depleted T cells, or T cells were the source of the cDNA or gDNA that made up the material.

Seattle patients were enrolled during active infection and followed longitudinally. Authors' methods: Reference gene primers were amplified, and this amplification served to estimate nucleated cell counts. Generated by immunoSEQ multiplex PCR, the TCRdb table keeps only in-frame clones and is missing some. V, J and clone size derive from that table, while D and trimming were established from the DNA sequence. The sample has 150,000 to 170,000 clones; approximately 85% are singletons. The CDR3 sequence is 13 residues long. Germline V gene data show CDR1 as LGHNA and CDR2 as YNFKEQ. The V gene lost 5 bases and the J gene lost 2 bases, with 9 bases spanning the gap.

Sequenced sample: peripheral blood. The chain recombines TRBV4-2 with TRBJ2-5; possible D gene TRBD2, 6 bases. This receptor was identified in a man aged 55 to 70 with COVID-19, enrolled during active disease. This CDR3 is CASSLAEQETQYF. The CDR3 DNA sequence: TGTGCCAGCAGCTTAGCGGAACAAGAGACCCAGTACTTC.